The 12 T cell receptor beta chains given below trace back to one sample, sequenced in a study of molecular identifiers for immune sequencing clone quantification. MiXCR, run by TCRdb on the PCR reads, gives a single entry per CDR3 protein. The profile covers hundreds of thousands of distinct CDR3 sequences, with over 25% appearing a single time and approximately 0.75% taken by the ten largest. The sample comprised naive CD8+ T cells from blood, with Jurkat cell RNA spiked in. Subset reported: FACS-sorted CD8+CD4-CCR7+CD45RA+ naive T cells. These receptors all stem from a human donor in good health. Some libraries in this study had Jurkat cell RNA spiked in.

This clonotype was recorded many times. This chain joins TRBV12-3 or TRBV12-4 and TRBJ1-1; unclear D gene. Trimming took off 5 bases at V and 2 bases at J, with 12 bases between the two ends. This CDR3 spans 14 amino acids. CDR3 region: CASSPSGFNTEAFF. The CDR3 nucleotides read TGTGCCAGCAGTCCGTCCGGGTTCAACACTGAAGCTTTCTTT.

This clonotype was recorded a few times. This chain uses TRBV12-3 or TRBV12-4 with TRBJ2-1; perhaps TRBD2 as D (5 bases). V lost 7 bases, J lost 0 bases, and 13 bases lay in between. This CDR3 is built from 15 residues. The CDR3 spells CASKRDASSYNEQFF. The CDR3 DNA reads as TGTGCCAGCAAGAGGGATGCGAGCTCCTACAATGAGCAGTTCTTC.

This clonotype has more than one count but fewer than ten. CDR3 sequence reads: CAISSGGSYEQYF. In DNA, the CDR3 is TGTGCCATCAGTAGCGGTGGTTCCTACGAGCAGTACTTC. V usage is TRBV10-3 and J usage is TRBJ2-7, with a tentative D call TRBD2 (5 bases). Germline V lookup: CDR1 ENHRY, CDR2 SYGVKD. Between the trimmed V and J ends, which lost 5 bases and 1 base, there was a span of 9 bases. The CDR3 spans 13 residues.

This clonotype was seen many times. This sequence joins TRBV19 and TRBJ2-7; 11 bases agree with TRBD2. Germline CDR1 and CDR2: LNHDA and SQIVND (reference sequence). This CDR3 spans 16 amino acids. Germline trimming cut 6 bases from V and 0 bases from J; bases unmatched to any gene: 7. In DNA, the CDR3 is TGTGCCAGTAGCCCGGGACTAGCGGAACCCTCCTACGAGCAGTACTTC. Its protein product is CASSPGLAEPSYEQYF. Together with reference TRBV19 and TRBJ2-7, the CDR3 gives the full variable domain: DGGITQSPKYLFRKEGQNVTLSCEQNLNHDAMYWYRQDPGQGLRLIYYSQIVNDFQKGDIAEGYSVSREKKESFPLTVTSAQKNPTAFYLCASSPGLAEPSYEQYFGPGTRLTVT.

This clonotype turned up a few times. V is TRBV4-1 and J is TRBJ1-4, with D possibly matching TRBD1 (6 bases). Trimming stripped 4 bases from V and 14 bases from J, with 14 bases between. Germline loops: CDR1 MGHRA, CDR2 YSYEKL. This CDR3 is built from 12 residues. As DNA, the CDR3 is TGCGCCAGCAGCCTCAACAGGGAGGCCCTGTTTTTT. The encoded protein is CASSLNREALFF.

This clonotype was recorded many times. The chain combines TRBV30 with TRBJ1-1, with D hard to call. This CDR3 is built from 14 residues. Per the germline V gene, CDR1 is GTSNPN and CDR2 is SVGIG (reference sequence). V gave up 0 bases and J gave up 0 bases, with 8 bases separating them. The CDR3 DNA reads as TGTGCCTGGAGTGTAGGCGGAATGAACACTGAAGCTTTCTTT. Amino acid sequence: CAWSVGGMNTEAFF.

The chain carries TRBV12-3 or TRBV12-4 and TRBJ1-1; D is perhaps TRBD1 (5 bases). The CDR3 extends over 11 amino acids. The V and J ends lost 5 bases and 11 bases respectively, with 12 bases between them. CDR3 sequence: CASSATEEAFF. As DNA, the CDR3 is TGTGCCAGCAGTGCGACAGAGGAGGCTTTCTTT.

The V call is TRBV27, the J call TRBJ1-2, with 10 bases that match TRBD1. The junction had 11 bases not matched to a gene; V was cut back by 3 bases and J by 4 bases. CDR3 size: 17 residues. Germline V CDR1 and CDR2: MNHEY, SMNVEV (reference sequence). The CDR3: CASSFSAGTGARYGYTF. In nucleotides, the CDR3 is TGTGCCAGCAGTTTTTCCGCCGGGACAGGGGCTCGCTATGGCTACACCTTC.

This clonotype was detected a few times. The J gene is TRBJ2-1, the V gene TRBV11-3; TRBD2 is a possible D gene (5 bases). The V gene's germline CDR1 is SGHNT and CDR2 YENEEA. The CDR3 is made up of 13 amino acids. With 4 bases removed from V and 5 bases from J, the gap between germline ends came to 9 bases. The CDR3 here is CASSSETNNEQFF. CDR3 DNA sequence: TGTGCCAGCAGCTCAGAGACTAACAATGAGCAGTTCTTC.

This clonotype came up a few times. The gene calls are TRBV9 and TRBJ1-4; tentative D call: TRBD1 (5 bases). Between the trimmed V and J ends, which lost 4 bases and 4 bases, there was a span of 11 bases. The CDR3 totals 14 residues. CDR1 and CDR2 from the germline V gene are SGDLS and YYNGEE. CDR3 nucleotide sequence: TGTGCCAGCAGCCCGGACATGGGTAATGAAAAACTGTTTTTT. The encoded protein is CASSPDMGNEKLFF.

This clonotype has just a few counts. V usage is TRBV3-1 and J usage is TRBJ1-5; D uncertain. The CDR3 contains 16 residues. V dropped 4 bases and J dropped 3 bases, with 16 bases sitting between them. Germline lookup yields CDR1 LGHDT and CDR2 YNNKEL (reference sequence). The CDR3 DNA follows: TGTGCCAGCAGCCCTAGCGGCGGGCCCCTCAATCAGCCCCAGCATTTT. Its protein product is CASSPSGGPLNQPQHF.

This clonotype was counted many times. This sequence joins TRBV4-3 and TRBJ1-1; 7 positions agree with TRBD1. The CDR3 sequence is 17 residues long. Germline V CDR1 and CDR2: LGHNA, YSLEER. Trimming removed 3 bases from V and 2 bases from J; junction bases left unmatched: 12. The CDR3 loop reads CASSQGSGRGRNTEAFF. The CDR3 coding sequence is TGCGCCAGCAGCCAGGGATCCGGCAGGGGGAGAAACACTGAAGCTTTCTTT.